The clone carrying this T cell receptor beta chain was seen only a few times. Antigen specificity is unknown. TCRdb reanalysed the reads using MiXCR and keeps one entry per CDR3 protein. This table holds a few hundred thousand distinct CDR3 sequences, roughly 15% found once. The sample belongs to a study of T cell repertoires in cytomegalovirus infection. About the study: Public signatures in TCR beta pointed to CMV infection and matching HLA type. Regarding the study as a whole: The ex vivo response was dominated by HLA-C-restricted CMV-specific TCR beta clonotypes.

V lost 9 bases, J lost 0 bases, and 12 bases lay in between. This CDR3 spans 14 amino acids. Germline V lookup: CDR1 MNHNS, CDR2 SASEGT. The chain recombines TRBV6-1 with TRBJ1-5, with D unclear. Sequenced input: PBMCs. The receptor comes from a human donor in good health (CMV status not recorded). Some clones in this sample may be carry-over from other donors' samples. CDR3 coding DNA: TGTGCCAGTACTACGTGGAATAGCAATCAGCCCCAGCATTTT. Its translation: CASTTWNSNQPQHF.